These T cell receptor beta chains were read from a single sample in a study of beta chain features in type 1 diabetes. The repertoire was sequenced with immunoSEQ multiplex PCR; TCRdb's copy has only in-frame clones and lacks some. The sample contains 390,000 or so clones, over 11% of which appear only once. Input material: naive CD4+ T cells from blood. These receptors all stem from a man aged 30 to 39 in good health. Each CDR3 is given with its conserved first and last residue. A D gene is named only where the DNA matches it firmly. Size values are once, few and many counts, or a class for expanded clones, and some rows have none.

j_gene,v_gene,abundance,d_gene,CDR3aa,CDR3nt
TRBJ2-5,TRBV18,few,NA,CASSPPGWTPGQETQYF,TGTGCCAGCTCACCACCTGGTTGGACTCCAGGCCAAGAGACCCAGTACTTC
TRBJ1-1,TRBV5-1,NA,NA,CASRETRVDTEAFF,TGCGCCAGCAGGGAGACACGCGTGGACACTGAAGCTTTCTTT
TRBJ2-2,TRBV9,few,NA,CASSVGSGELFF,TGTGCCAGCAGCGTAGGGTCCGGGGAGCTGTTTTTT
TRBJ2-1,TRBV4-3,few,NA,CATSPPTGAGNEQFF,TGCGCCACCTCACCACCCACGGGAGCAGGCAATGAGCAGTTCTTC
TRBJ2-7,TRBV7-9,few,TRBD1,CASSPGTGLNEQYF,TGTGCCAGCAGTCCCGGGACAGGGTTAAACGAGCAGTACTTC
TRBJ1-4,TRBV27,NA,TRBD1,CASSTGTGSEKLFF,TGTGCCAGCAGCACCGGGACAGGGAGTGAAAAACTGTTTTTT
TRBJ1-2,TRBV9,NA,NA,CASSVPGNYGYTF,TGTGCCAGCAGCGTACCGGGGAACTATGGCTACACCTTC
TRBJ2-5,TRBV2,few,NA,CATQPWGRGETQYF,TGTGCCACCCAACCTTGGGGGCGCGGAGAGACCCAGTACTTC
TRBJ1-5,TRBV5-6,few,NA,CASSSQTGFPSNQPQHF,TGTGCCAGCAGCTCGCAAACAGGGTTCCCTAGCAATCAGCCCCAGCATTTT
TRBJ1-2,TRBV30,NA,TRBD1,CAWRGQPNYGYTF,TGTGCCTGGAGGGGACAGCCTAACTATGGCTACACCTTC
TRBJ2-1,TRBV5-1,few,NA,CASSTPQGGTNNEQFF,TGCGCCAGCAGCACCCCCCAGGGTGGCACAAACAATGAGCAGTTCTTC
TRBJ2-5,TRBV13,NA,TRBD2,CASSLARLAGQETQYF,TGTGCCAGCAGCTTAGCCCGTCTAGCGGGCCAAGAGACCCAGTACTTC
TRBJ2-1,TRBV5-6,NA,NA,CASSLGLYNEQFF,TGTGCCAGCAGCTTGGGACTGTACAATGAGCAGTTCTTC
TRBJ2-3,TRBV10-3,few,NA,CASRGDTDTQYF,TGTGCCAGCAGAGGGGACACAGATACGCAGTATTTT
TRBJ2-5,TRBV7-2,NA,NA,CASSLGQGETQYF,TGTGCCAGCAGCTTAGGACAAGGGGAGACCCAGTACTTC
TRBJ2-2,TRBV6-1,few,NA,CASTETGRSGELFF,TGTGCCAGCACCGAGACAGGGAGGTCCGGGGAGCTGTTTTTT
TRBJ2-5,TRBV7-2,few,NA,CASSFLGAGETQYF,TGTGCCAGCAGCTTCTTAGGGGCGGGGGAGACCCAGTACTTC
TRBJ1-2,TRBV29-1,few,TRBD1,CSVARTGPTYGYTF,TGCAGCGTTGCTAGGACAGGGCCAACCTATGGCTACACCTTC
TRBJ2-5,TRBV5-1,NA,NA,CASSPADQETQYF,TGCGCCAGCAGCCCAGCGGACCAAGAGACCCAGTACTTC
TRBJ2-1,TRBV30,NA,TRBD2,CAWTRGLRNSNEQFF,TGTGCCTGGACTCGGGGACTACGGAATAGTAATGAGCAGTTCTTC
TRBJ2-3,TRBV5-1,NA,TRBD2,CASSRTTSGTDTQYF,TGCGCCAGCAGCCGCACGACTAGCGGTACAGATACGCAGTATTTT
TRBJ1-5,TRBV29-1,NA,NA,CSVVSGRGQPQHF,TGCAGCGTTGTCTCAGGGCGGGGTCAGCCCCAGCATTTT
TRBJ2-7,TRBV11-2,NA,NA,CASSVSSYEQYF,TGTGCCAGCAGCGTAAGCTCCTACGAGCAGTACTTC
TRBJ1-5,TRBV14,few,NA,CARGRVYQPQHF,TGTGCCAGGGGGCGTGTGTATCAGCCCCAGCATTTT
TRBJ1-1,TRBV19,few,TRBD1,CASRGQGRTEAFF,TGTGCCAGTAGGGGACAGGGACGGACTGAAGCTTTCTTT
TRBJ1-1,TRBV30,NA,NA,CAWSVLVSLNTEAFF,TGTGCCTGGAGTGTACTAGTGTCCCTGAACACTGAAGCTTTCTTT
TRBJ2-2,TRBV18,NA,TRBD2,CASSPPSGITGELFF,TGTGCCAGCTCACCACCTAGCGGGATCACCGGGGAGCTGTTTTTT